This T cell receptor beta chain was profiled in a study of T cells in Graves' hyperthyroidism and ophthalmopathy. Study results and limitations: Most thyroid clonotypes with frequency above 0.001 were detected in blood. Researchers report that a 13 V-J model separated ophthalmopathy from stable hyperthyroidism.

Exclusion of a patient resulted from uncontrolled infection, other autoimmune disease, pregnancy or lactation. Each diagnosis was grounded in clinical symptoms, serum thyroxine and TRAb, thyroid ultrasound, and orbital computed tomography. TCR beta CDR3 regions were amplified from RNA transcripts. RT-PCR in the first round (using the HTBI primer set) targeted the TCR CDR3. TCRdb called the multiplex PCR reads again in MiXCR, with one record for every CDR3 protein. Of 600,000 to 700,000 distinct CDR3 sequences detected, roughly 45% appear once; the ten largest clones hold less than 9.5%. Germline trimming cut 6 bases from V and 8 bases from J; bases unmatched to any gene: 7. The V gene's germline CDR1 is WSHSY and CDR2 SAAADI. The CDR3 spans 13 residues. A note on this clonotype: Its specificity is not known.

The sequence was collected from an adult man with Graves' disease, either hyperthyroidism or ophthalmopathy (not recorded which). The genes are TRBV10-2 and TRBJ1-2, with 9 bases lining up with TRBD1. What was sequenced was peripheral blood or thyroid tissue (not recorded which). The CDR3 loop reads CASSSQGAWGYTF. CDR3 DNA: TGCGCCAGCAGCTCACAGGGGGCCTGGGGCTACACCTTC.